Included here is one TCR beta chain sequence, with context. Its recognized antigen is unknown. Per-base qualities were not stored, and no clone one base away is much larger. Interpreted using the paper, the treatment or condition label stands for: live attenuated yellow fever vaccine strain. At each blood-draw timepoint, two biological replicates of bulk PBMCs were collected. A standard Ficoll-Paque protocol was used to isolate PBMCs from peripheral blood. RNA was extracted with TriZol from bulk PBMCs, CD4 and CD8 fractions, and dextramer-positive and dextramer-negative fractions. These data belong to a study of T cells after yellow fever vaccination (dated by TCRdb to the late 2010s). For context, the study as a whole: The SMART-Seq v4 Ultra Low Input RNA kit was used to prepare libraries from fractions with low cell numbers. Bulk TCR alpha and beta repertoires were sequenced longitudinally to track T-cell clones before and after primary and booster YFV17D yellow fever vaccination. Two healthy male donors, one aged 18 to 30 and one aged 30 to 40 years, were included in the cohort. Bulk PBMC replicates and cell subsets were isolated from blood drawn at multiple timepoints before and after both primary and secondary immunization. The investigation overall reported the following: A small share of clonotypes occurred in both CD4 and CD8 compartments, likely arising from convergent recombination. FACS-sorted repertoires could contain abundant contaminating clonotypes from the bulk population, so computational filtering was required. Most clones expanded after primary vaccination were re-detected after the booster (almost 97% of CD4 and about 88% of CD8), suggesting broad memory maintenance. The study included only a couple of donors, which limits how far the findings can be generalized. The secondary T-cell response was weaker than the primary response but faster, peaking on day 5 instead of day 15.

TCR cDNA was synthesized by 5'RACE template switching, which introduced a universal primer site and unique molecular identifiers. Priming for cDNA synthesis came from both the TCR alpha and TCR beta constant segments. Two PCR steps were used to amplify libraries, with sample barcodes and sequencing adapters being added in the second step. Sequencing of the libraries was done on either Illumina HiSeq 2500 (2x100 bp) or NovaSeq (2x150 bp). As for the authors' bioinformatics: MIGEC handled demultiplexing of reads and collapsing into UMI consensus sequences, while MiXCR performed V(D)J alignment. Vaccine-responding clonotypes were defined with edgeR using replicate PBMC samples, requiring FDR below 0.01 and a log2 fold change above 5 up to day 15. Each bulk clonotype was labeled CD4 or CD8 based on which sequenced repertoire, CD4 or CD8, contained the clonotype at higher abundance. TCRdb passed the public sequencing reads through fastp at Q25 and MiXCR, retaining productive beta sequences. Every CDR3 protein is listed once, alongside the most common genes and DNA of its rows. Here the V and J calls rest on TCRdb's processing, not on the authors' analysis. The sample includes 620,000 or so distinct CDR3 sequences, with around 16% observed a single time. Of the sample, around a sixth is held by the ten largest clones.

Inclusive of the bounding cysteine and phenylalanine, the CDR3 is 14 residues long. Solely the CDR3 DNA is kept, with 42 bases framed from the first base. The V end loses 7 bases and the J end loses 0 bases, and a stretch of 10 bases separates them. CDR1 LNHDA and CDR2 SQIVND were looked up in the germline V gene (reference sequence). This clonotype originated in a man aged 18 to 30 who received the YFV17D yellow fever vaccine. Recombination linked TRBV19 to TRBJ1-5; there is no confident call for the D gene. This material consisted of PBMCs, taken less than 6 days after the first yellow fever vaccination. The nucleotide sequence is TGTGCCAGTATTGGGTATGATAGCAATCAGCCCCAGCATTTT. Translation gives CASIGYDSNQPQHF.